The 9 T cell receptor beta chains below all came from one sample that was sequenced in a study of blood T cell repertoires in COVID-19. Data came from immunoSEQ multiplex PCR; TCRdb stores just in-frame clones and leaves some out. The table shows about 670,000 clones, with approximately 90% occurring only once. The sample was peripheral blood. These TCRs come from a woman in her late teens or twenties with acute or convalescent COVID-19.

The table lists this clone with a few counts. V is TRBV20-1 and J is TRBJ2-1; possible D gene TRBD2, 5 bases. The CDR3 has 15 residues. With 3 bases removed from V and 0 bases from J, the gap between germline ends came to 12 bases. The germline CDR1 and CDR2 sequences are DFQATT and SNEGSKA (reference sequence). CDR3 nucleotide sequence: TGCAGTGCTAGTCCCACTAGACGCTCCTACAATGAGCAGTTCTTC. Translating gives CSASPTRRSYNEQFF.

The gene calls are TRBV5-5 and TRBJ2-7; D not certain. Germline assignment: CDR1 SGHKS and CDR2 YYEKEE (reference sequence). V was pared by 1 base and J by 3 bases, with 8 bases between. The CDR3 totals 13 residues. As DNA, the CDR3 is TGTGCCAGCAGCTTGAGCCCAGGCTACGAGCAGTACTTC. This gives the protein CASSLSPGYEQYF.

CDR3 loop: CASSPGAPPNEKLFF. In nucleotides, the CDR3 is TGTGCCAGCAGCCCAGGGGCCCCTCCTAATGAAAAACTGTTTTTT. This chain connects TRBV7-2 to TRBJ1-4; D is perhaps TRBD1 (6 bases). Trimming removed 5 bases from V and 3 bases from J, with 13 bases in between. Germline V gives CDR1 SGHTA, CDR2 FQGNSA. The CDR3 extends over 15 amino acids.

The chain has TRBV28 and TRBJ1-4, with 11 bases lining up with TRBD1. The trim removed 6 bases at V and 7 bases at J, leaving 4 bases unmatched. The CDR3 runs 14 residues. Per germline, CDR1 MDHEN and CDR2 SYDVKM. The CDR3: CASRRTGGGEKLFF. CDR3 nucleotide sequence: TGTGCCAGCAGAAGGACAGGGGGCGGTGAAAAACTGTTTTTT. Together with reference TRBV28 and TRBJ1-4, the CDR3 gives the full variable domain: DVKVTQSSRYLVKRTGEKVFLECVQDMDHENMFWYRQDPGLGLRLIYFSYDVKMKEKGDIPEGYSVSREKKERFSLILESASTNQTSMYLCASRRTGGGEKLFFGSGTQLSVL.

CDR3: CASSLRDRANSGANVLTF. The DNA of the CDR3 is TGTGCCAGCAGTCTCCGGGACAGGGCTAACTCCGGGGCCAACGTCCTGACTTTC. V gene TRBV7-2 combines with J gene TRBJ2-6; 9 positions agree with TRBD1. Germline lookup yields CDR1 SGHTA and CDR2 FQGNSA. The CDR3 contains 18 residues. The J segment lost 4 bases and the V segment lost 6 bases, leaving 13 bases of the junction unmatched.

This clone came up once. The V call is TRBV7-3, the J call TRBJ2-3, with D possibly being TRBD2 (6 bases). The CDR3 has 14 residues. The V and J ends lost 5 bases and 2 bases respectively, with 11 bases between them. CDR1 SGHTA and CDR2 FQGTGA come from the germline V gene. In nucleotides, the CDR3 is TGTGCCAGCAGCCCCGGACTAAACACAGATACGCAGTATTTT. As protein: CASSPGLNTDTQYF.

The chain joins TRBV13 to TRBJ1-2; 8 bases align to TRBD1. The CDR3 runs to 14 residues. Trimming removed 1 base from V and 4 bases from J; junction bases left unmatched: 2. Germline V lookup: CDR1 PRHDT, CDR2 FYEKMQ (reference sequence). CDR3 coding DNA: TGTGCCAGCAGCTTAGTCGACAGGGGCTATGGCTACACCTTC. It codes for CASSLVDRGYGYTF.

The chain carries TRBV6-6 and TRBJ1-2; TRBD1 agrees at 8 bases. Trimming at V came to 7 bases and at J to 0 bases, leaving 7 bases not matched to a gene. Germline CDR1 reads MNHNY; CDR2 reads SVGAGI (reference sequence). CDR3 length equals 15 residues. CDR3 sequence (DNA): TGTGCCAGCACCGAACAGGGGGATACTAACTATGGCTACACCTTC. This sequence encodes CASTEQGDTNYGYTF.

The genes are TRBV20-1 and TRBJ1-1; possible D gene TRBD1, 6 bases. The CDR3 extends over 12 amino acids. The germline V gene has CDR1 DFQATT and CDR2 SNEGSKA (reference sequence). V dropped 3 bases and J dropped 9 bases, with 14 bases sitting between them. DNA of the CDR3: TGCAGTGCTAGTAAGGGGGGGACCAAAGCTTTCTTT. Amino acids: CSASKGGTKAFF.